Listed here are 12 T cell receptor beta chains from one sample, sequenced in a study of vaccination effects on CD4 cells after COVID-19 (dated by TCRdb to about 2022). The method behind the library was the immunoSEQ multiplex PCR assay. The clones in this table, taken by TCRdb from immuneACCESS, are in-frame only. Not every clone is retained; where verified, under half of the shortfall comes from an unresolved V gene, and the cause of the rest is unknown. The sample table shows tens of thousands of clones, and roughly 70% are seen once. The ten largest make up 20% to 25% of the sample. In the ViraFEST assay, PBMC were stimulated with viral peptide pools, and antigen-specific CD4+ T cell clonotypes were then identified by expansion using TCR sequencing. After approximately eleven days of culture, CD4+ T cells were isolated with the EasySep CD4+ T cell isolation kit. None of the healthy vaccine recipients had a prior SARS-CoV-2 infection, which was confirmed by nucleocapsid antibody tests that came back negative both before and after vaccination.

No antigen is known for these receptors. Sequencing was performed on CD4+ T cells from PBMCs cultured with SARS-CoV-2 spike peptides, taken before COVID-19 vaccination. The cell subset or site label of this sample denotes: SARS-CoV-2 spike overlapping peptide pool stimulation. All receptors come from a human donor who received a COVID-19 vaccine.

The chain uses TRBV5-1 and TRBJ2-3; D not certain. Germline-derived CDR1 and CDR2 are SGHRS and YFSETQ. V gave up 2 bases and J gave up 3 bases, with 13 bases separating them. This CDR3 is 15 amino acids long. In DNA, the CDR3 is TGCGCCAGCAGCTTAGAGGTCCCGAGGACAGATACGCAGTATTTT. Translated: CASSLEVPRTDTQYF. The full variable domain, its missing parts supplied by reference TRBV5-1 and TRBJ2-3, is KAGVTQTPRYLIKTRGQQVTLSCSPISGHRSVSWYQQTPGQGLQFLFEYFSETQRNKGNFPGRFSGRQFSNSRSEMNVSTLELGDSALYLCASSLEVPRTDTQYFGPGTRLTVL.

V gene TRBV7-2 combines with J gene TRBJ2-1, with D possibly TRBD1 on 5 matching bases. The CDR3 runs to 13 residues. Per the germline V gene, CDR1 is SGHTA and CDR2 is FQGNSA. Trimming took off 6 bases at V and 5 bases at J, with 11 bases between the two ends. The CDR3 nucleotides are TGTGCCAGCAGGCAATCAGGGAACAATGAGCAGTTCTTC. Translating gives CASRQSGNNEQFF.

This clone was observed a handful of times. The rearrangement joins TRBV5-1 to TRBJ1-1, with D unclear. With 7 bases removed from V and 5 bases from J, the gap between germline ends came to 24 bases. CDR1 and CDR2 (germline): SGHRS, YFSETQ. The CDR3 covers 16 residues. The CDR3 nucleotides read TGCGCCAGCTTCCCCTCTCCGCAGGTGCGGGGAACTGAAGCTTTCTTT. Translating it yields CASFPSPQVRGTEAFF. Filled out from reference TRBV5-1 and TRBJ1-1, the complete variable domain reads KAGVTQTPRYLIKTRGQQVTLSCSPISGHRSVSWYQQTPGQGLQFLFEYFSETQRNKGNFPGRFSGRQFSNSRSEMNVSTLELGDSALYLCASFPSPQVRGTEAFFGQGTRLTVV.

This chain links TRBV19 with TRBJ2-2, with 12 nucleotides matching TRBD1. In germline, CDR1 is LNHDA, CDR2 SQIVND (reference sequence). This CDR3 spans 17 amino acids. J gave up 5 bases and V 5 bases, and 9 bases lay outside the gene matches. The CDR3, as DNA: TGTGCCAGTAGTTTCCGGGACAGGGGGCGGAGGACCGGGGAGCTGTTTTTT. Translating gives CASSFRDRGRRTGELFF.

The chain uses TRBV5-1 and TRBJ2-7; 8 bases line up with TRBD1. Looked up from germline, CDR1 is SGHRS and CDR2 is YFSETQ. V shed 4 bases and J 5 bases; nucleotides not matched to a gene: 8. The CDR3 is 14 amino acids. The CDR3, as DNA: TGCGCCAGCAGCCATGGACAGGGTTATAACGAGCAGTACTTC. Amino acid sequence: CASSHGQGYNEQYF.

This clone was observed once. The chain employs TRBV3-1 (or the pseudogene TRBV3-2) and TRBJ2-1; no clear D gene. From germline, CDR1 is LGHDT and CDR2 YNNKEL (reference sequence). The CDR3 runs 11 residues. V was cut by 2 bases and J by 8 bases, with 4 bases left in between. CDR3 loop: CASSQLHEQFF. The DNA of the CDR3 is TGTGCCAGCAGCCAACTTCATGAGCAGTTCTTC.

There are a few counts of this clone. The V gene is TRBV11-2, the J gene TRBJ2-3; perhaps TRBD2 as D (5 bases). CDR3 length: 13 amino acids. The V end lost 3 bases, the J end lost 4 bases, and 8 bases lay between the germline ends. The germline V gene encodes CDR1 SGHAT and CDR2 FQNNGV. DNA of the CDR3: TGTGCCAGCAGCTTCGGGGTGGCAGATACGCAGTATTTT. Protein product: CASSFGVADTQYF.

This sequence joins TRBV20-1 and TRBJ1-5; D is unresolved. Trimming took off 3 bases at V and 1 base at J, with 13 bases between the two ends. Germline values: CDR1 DFQATT, CDR2 SNEGSKA (reference sequence). CDR3 length equals 15 residues. The CDR3 DNA follows: TGCAGTGCTAGTGAAGGATATGGGAGCAATCAGCCCCAGCATTTT. This gives the protein CSASEGYGSNQPQHF.

The chain is built from TRBV6-5 and TRBJ1-6, with unresolved D. Germline V gene lookup returns CDR1 MNHEY and CDR2 SVGAGI. The CDR3 loop spans 16 amino acids. The V and J ends lost 3 bases and 10 bases respectively, with 19 bases between them. The chain's CDR3 is CASSYEGGSGRSPLHF. The CDR3 DNA follows: TGTGCCAGCAGTTATGAGGGCGGCAGTGGTCGGTCACCCCTCCACTTT.

CDR3 region: CATPTESSYEQYF. The CDR3 DNA sequence: TGTGCCACCCCTACAGAAAGCTCCTACGAGCAGTACTTC. The chain is built from TRBV6-5 and TRBJ2-7; D is uncertain. The CDR3 runs 13 residues. Germline values: CDR1 MNHEY, CDR2 SVGAGI. The V gene lost 10 bases and the J gene lost 0 bases, with 13 bases spanning the gap.

V gene TRBV5-1 combines with J gene TRBJ2-2; 9 bases match TRBD2. CDR1 SGHRS and CDR2 YFSETQ come from the germline V gene. This CDR3 has 17 amino acids. Losses at the gene ends were 3 bases for V and 1 base for J; bases not matched to a gene: 7. For the CDR3, the DNA is TGCGCCAGCAGCTGGACAGCACTAGCGGGGAACACCGGGGAGCTGTTTTTT. Residues: CASSWTALAGNTGELFF. Complete variable domain (other parts from reference TRBV5-1 and TRBJ2-2): KAGVTQTPRYLIKTRGQQVTLSCSPISGHRSVSWYQQTPGQGLQFLFEYFSETQRNKGNFPGRFSGRQFSNSRSEMNVSTLELGDSALYLCASSWTALAGNTGELFFGEGSRLTVL.

The chain recombines TRBV15 with TRBJ2-5; D could derive from TRBD1 or TRBD2 (6 bases each). The CDR3 is made up of 15 amino acids. The V end lost 3 bases, the J end lost 5 bases, and 16 bases lay between the germline ends. Germline V gene sequence: CDR1 LNHNV, CDR2 YYDKDF (reference sequence). CDR3 DNA: TGTGCCACCAGCAGGCGGGGCGGAAGGGGGGAGACCCAGTACTTC. It yields the protein CATSRRGGRGETQYF.